This TCR beta chain was sequenced in a study of T cells in Graves' hyperthyroidism and ophthalmopathy. This clonotype was seen repeatedly, ten times or more. TCR beta CDR3 regions were amplified from RNA transcripts. The study used the HTBI primer set for a first-round RT-PCR of the TCR CDR3. TCRdb re-called the multiplex PCR reads with MiXCR, one entry per CDR3 protein. The table lists about 95,000 distinct CDR3 sequences, 40% of them singletons. This CDR3 contains 12 residues. V was clipped by 3 bases and J by 11 bases, with 14 bases between them. The germline V gene has CDR1 SGHAT and CDR2 FQNNGV. Diagnosing involved the use of clinical symptoms, serum thyroxine and TRAb, thyroid ultrasound and orbital computed tomography.

Material for sequencing was peripheral blood or thyroid tissue (not recorded which). The chain carries TRBV11-2 and TRBJ2-7; D may be TRBD2 (6 bases). The TCR originated in a woman in her thirties with Graves' hyperthyroidism. CDR3 coding DNA: TGTGCCAGCAGCTTTAGCCGGGAGTCAAAGTACTTC. Translated: CASSFSRESKYF.